This entry lists 27 T cell receptor beta chains sequenced from one sample in a study of identical twins. TCRdb processed the 5' RACE reads anew with MiXCR; each CDR3 protein has one entry. Of 400,000 to 550,000 distinct CDR3 sequences listed, roughly a fifth are singletons. These data are also associated with another study on T cells expressing NK-cell markers.

Sequenced input: CD4+ T cells sorted from blood. All receptors come from a woman between 18 and 30 years old in good health.

This clonotype has only one observation. The gene calls are TRBV30 and TRBJ2-6; D ambiguous. The CDR3 has 12 amino acids. In germline, CDR1 is GTSNPN, CDR2 SVGIG (reference sequence). V lost 7 bases and J 4 bases, leaving 8 bases between the germline ends. The CDR3: CASFWGANVLTF. CDR3 sequence (DNA): TGTGCCTCCTTTTGGGGGGCCAACGTCCTGACTTTC.

This clonotype was recorded a few times. The gene calls are TRBV29-1 and TRBJ1-4; no clear D. The V end lost 7 bases, the J end lost 7 bases, and 19 bases lay between the germline ends. The CDR3 consists of 14 residues. The germline CDR1 and CDR2 sequences are SQVTM and ANQGSEA. The CDR3 reads CSARPAPGGEKLFF. The CDR3 DNA reads as TGCAGCGCCCGTCCGGCCCCGGGCGGTGAAAAACTGTTTTTT.

The chain combines TRBV20-1 with TRBJ2-5, with a weak D call TRBD1 (6 bases). CDR3 length equals 14 residues. The germline V and J ends were trimmed by 3 bases and 5 bases, with 16 bases remaining between them. CDR1 DFQATT and CDR2 SNEGSKA come from the germline V gene (reference sequence). The CDR3 is CSASSKGVDETQYF. The CDR3 region has the DNA TGCAGTGCTAGTTCTAAGGGGGTAGATGAGACCCAGTACTTC.

The V call is TRBV11-3, the J call TRBJ2-1, with D maybe TRBD2 (5 bases). The CDR3 is made up of 12 amino acids. The ends were cut back, 5 bases at V and 10 bases at J, with 12 bases in the middle. Germline CDR1 SGHNT, CDR2 YENEEA. CDR3 bases: TGTGCCAGCAGCCTCCCTAGCCGGGAGCAGTTCTTC. The encoded protein is CASSLPSREQFF. Filled out from reference TRBV11-3 and TRBJ2-1, the complete variable domain reads EAGVVQSPRYKIIEKKQPVAFWCNPISGHNTLYWYLQNLGQGPELLIRYENEEAVDDSQLPKDRFSAERLKGVDSTLKIQPAELGDSAVYLCASSLPSREQFFGPGTRLTVL.

The J gene is TRBJ1-4, the V gene TRBV12-3 or TRBV12-4; 8 nucleotides agree with TRBD1. The CDR3 loop spans 15 amino acids. V lost 4 bases to trimming and J lost 6 bases; unmatched junction nucleotides: 7. The CDR3 DNA reads as TGTGCCAGCAGTTACCGACAGGGGTCGTATGAAAAACTGTTTTTT. Protein product: CASSYRQGSYEKLFF.

This clonotype was counted a few times. This rearrangement joins TRBV18 to TRBJ1-2, with D maybe TRBD1 (5 bases). The CDR3 has 15 amino acids. Between the trimmed V and J ends, which lost 3 bases and 4 bases, there was a span of 15 bases. Germline V gives CDR1 KGHSH, CDR2 LQKENI. The CDR3 protein is CASSPGVGASYGYTF. The CDR3 region has the DNA TGTGCCAGCTCACCGGGAGTAGGGGCCTCCTATGGCTACACCTTC. Full variable domain (missing parts from reference TRBV18 and TRBJ1-2): NAGVMQNPRHLVRRRGQEARLRCSPMKGHSHVYWYRQLPEEGLKFMVYLQKENIIDESGMPKERFSAEFPKEGPSILRIQQVVRGDSAAYFCASSPGVGASYGYTFGSGTRLTVV.

The sample holds a few counts of this clonotype. The chain uses TRBV12-3 or TRBV12-4 and TRBJ1-3, with 8 positions matching TRBD1. The CDR3 extends over 16 amino acids. V dropped 2 bases and J dropped 4; count of bases not matched to a gene: 7. This CDR3 reads CASSLRGQGKGNTIYF. DNA of the CDR3: TGTGCCAGCAGTTTAAGAGGACAGGGAAAAGGAAACACCATATATTTT.

This clonotype was observed a few times. V gene TRBV6-5 combines with J gene TRBJ1-2; a weak D match, TRBD1 (5 bases). Germline-derived CDR1 and CDR2 are MNHEY and SVGAGI. This CDR3 region has 15 residues. Trimming removed 0 bases from V and 3 bases from J, with 11 bases in between. The CDR3 DNA reads TGTGCCAGCAGTTACTCGGCCAGGGTGGACTATGGCTACACCTTC. Protein product: CASSYSARVDYGYTF.

V usage is TRBV5-4 and J usage is TRBJ1-4; 8 bases fit TRBD1. Germline CDR1 and CDR2: SGHNT and YYREEE (reference sequence). Losses at the gene ends were 4 bases for V and 5 bases for J; bases not matched to a gene: 7. CDR3 length equals 15 residues. This CDR3 is CASSPETGANEKLFF. The DNA of the CDR3 is TGTGCCAGCAGCCCAGAGACAGGGGCAAATGAAAAACTGTTTTTT. Drawing the rest from reference TRBV5-4 and TRBJ1-4, the complete variable domain is ETGVTQSPTHLIKTRGQQVTLRCSSQSGHNTVSWYQQALGQGPQFIFQYYREEENGRGNFPPRFSGLQFPNYSSELNVNALELDDSALYLCASSPETGANEKLFFGSGTQLSVL.

CDR3 DNA: TGTGCCAGCAGGATGTTCCGACAAAGACTGTTTTTT. It specifies CASRMFRQRLFF. The chain recombines TRBV12-3 or TRBV12-4 with TRBJ1-4; D gene unclear. The CDR3 spans 12 residues. Trimming stripped 6 bases from V and 13 bases from J, with 15 bases between.

This clonotype was recorded a few times. The chain couples TRBV7-3 to TRBJ2-1; D assignment may be TRBD1 or TRBD2 (5 bases each). The V gene's germline CDR1 is SGHTA and CDR2 FQGTGA. The CDR3 loop spans 14 amino acids. Trimming pared 5 bases from V and 6 bases from J, leaving 14 bases between. As DNA, the CDR3 is TGTGCCAGCAGCAGGGGCCTGGGGGTCAATGAGCAGTTCTTC. This encodes CASSRGLGVNEQFF.

The chain joins TRBV12-3 or TRBV12-4 to TRBJ2-7; TRBD2 aligns across 8 bases. Unmatched junction bases numbered 14, after V lost 7 bases and J lost 3 bases. The CDR3 sequence is 16 residues long. The CDR3: CASNLRGGGQRYEQYF. The DNA of the CDR3 is TGTGCCAGCAACTTAAGGGGCGGGGGGCAACGCTACGAGCAGTACTTC.

This clonotype was counted many times. The V call is TRBV20-1, the J call TRBJ2-7, with 7 bases that match TRBD1. The CDR3 has 19 residues. Looked up from germline, CDR1 is DFQATT and CDR2 is SNEGSKA (reference sequence). Losses at the gene ends were 3 bases for V and 0 bases for J; bases not matched to a gene: 20. The CDR3 protein is CSASPRRDRTPRGSYEQYF. CDR3 nucleotides: TGCAGTGCTAGCCCACGCCGGGACAGAACGCCCCGGGGCTCCTACGAGCAGTACTTC.

V usage is TRBV11-3 and J usage is TRBJ2-2; a possible D gene is TRBD2 (5 bases). The V and J ends lost 0 bases and 0 bases respectively, with 11 bases between them. Looked up from germline, CDR1 is SGHNT and CDR2 is YENEEA. This CDR3 has 17 residues. CDR3 sequence: CASSLDWFGANTGELFF. For the CDR3, the DNA is TGTGCCAGCAGCTTAGATTGGTTCGGGGCGAACACCGGGGAGCTGTTTTTT.

This clonotype was observed a few times. The chain links TRBV20-1 to TRBJ2-3; TRBD2 agrees at 12 bases. The CDR3 extends over 14 amino acids. J was trimmed by 4 bases and V by 6 bases; bases with no gene match: 5. CDR1 is DFQATT and CDR2 is SNEGSKA in the germline V gene (reference sequence). In nucleotides, the CDR3 is TGCAGTGCCGGGACTAGCGGGCACCCAGATACGCAGTATTTT. It is translated as CSAGTSGHPDTQYF.

This clonotype occurred a few times. The chain joins TRBV20-1 to TRBJ2-5; D gene uncertain. Between the trimmed V and J ends, which lost 6 bases and 9 bases, there was a span of 17 bases. Germline V lookup: CDR1 DFQATT, CDR2 SNEGSKA (reference sequence). The CDR3 runs 12 residues. The CDR3 reads CSATGPQIPQYF. The CDR3 DNA reads TGCAGTGCCACCGGACCCCAGATTCCCCAGTACTTC.

This clonotype has at least ten counts. V is TRBV5-1 and J is TRBJ1-1; D is undetermined. The germline gives CDR1 SGHRS, CDR2 YFSETQ. The CDR3 is 14 amino acids. Trimming removed 4 bases at V and 5 bases at J, with 15 bases between. The CDR3 loop is CASSPMSVRTEAFF. In nucleotides, the CDR3 is TGCGCCAGCAGCCCGATGTCGGTTAGGACTGAAGCTTTCTTT.

Only a few counts were recorded for this clonotype. This chain joins TRBV20-1 and TRBJ2-5, with D unclear. Germline V gene lookup returns CDR1 DFQATT and CDR2 SNEGSKA (reference sequence). The CDR3 is 11 amino acids. Trimming stripped 3 bases from V and 5 bases from J, with 7 bases between. The chain's CDR3 is CSASNRETQYF. DNA for the CDR3: TGCAGTGCTAGTAATCGGGAGACCCAGTACTTC.

This clonotype was counted only a few times. The chain combines TRBV9 with TRBJ2-3; D is unresolved. V was clipped by 0 bases and J by 6 bases, with 11 bases between them. Germline lookup yields CDR1 SGDLS and CDR2 YYNGEE. The CDR3 has 14 amino acids. The chain's CDR3 is CASSVEVKGDTQYF. CDR3 DNA: TGTGCCAGCAGCGTAGAAGTCAAAGGGGATACGCAGTATTTT.

This chain uses TRBV6-2 or TRBV6-3 with TRBJ2-7; TRBD1 might be the D (6 bases). CDR1 is MNHEY, CDR2 SVGEGT, per germline. The CDR3 is 13 amino acids. V was cut by 5 bases and J by 2 bases, with 10 bases left in between. The CDR3: CASSTRGPYEQYF. The CDR3 DNA follows: TGTGCCAGCAGTACCAGGGGCCCCTACGAGCAGTACTTC.

This clonotype was seen only a few times. The chain couples TRBV19 to TRBJ2-6, with D hard to call. V lost 10 bases and J lost 0, with 10 bases in between. This CDR3 has 14 amino acids. The germline CDR1 and CDR2 sequences are LNHDA and SQIVND (reference sequence). The CDR3 loop is CATQTVSGANVLTF. CDR3 DNA: TGTGCCACCCAAACAGTCTCTGGGGCCAACGTCCTGACTTTC.

The V call is TRBV12-5, the J call TRBJ2-2; D may be TRBD2 (6 bases). This CDR3 contains 15 residues. The germline V and J ends were trimmed by 1 base and 4 bases, with 10 bases remaining between them. Germline CDR1 and CDR2: LGHNT and FRNRAP. The CDR3 nucleotides are TGTGCTAGTGGTTTGGGACTAGTTCGCACCGGGGAGCTGTTTTTT. It specifies CASGLGLVRTGELFF.

This rearrangement joins TRBV4-3 to TRBJ2-1; D gene uncertain. The CDR3 spans 15 residues. V was pared by 0 bases and J by 6 bases, with 12 bases between. CDR1 and CDR2 from the germline V gene are LGHNA and YSLEER. This CDR3 reads CASSQEYWISNEQFF. The CDR3 coding sequence is TGCGCCAGCAGCCAAGAATACTGGATCTCCAATGAGCAGTTCTTC.

The chain links TRBV15 to TRBJ2-7; D is ambiguous. The CDR3 has 11 amino acids. Germline V gene data show CDR1 as LNHNV and CDR2 as YYDKDF (reference sequence). V was pared by 0 bases and J by 6 bases, with 3 bases between. The DNA of the CDR3 is TGTGCCACCAGCAGAGATAGCGAGCAGTACTTC. Translating it yields CATSRDSEQYF.

This clonotype occurred a few times. CDR3 sequence: CASRESGLAAYEQYF. CDR3 sequence (DNA): TGCGCCAGCAGGGAATCGGGACTAGCGGCCTACGAGCAGTACTTC. V is TRBV10-2 and J is TRBJ2-7, with 11 bases fitting TRBD2. The CDR3 spans 15 residues. V was pared by 6 bases and J by 2 bases, with 6 bases of the junction left unmatched. Germline CDR1 and CDR2: WSHSY and SAAADI.

This clonotype has just a few counts. The chain carries TRBV6-1 and TRBJ2-3; 7 bases map to TRBD2. This CDR3 is built from 16 residues. V dropped 6 bases and J dropped 5; count of bases not matched to a gene: 14. CDR1 is MNHNS, CDR2 SASEGT, per germline. The CDR3 DNA reads TGTGCCAGCAGGCCAACCGGGAGGACGAGGGGAGATACGCAGTATTTT. It yields the protein CASRPTGRTRGDTQYF.

This clonotype came up many times. The rearrangement joins TRBV20-1 to TRBJ2-3; D remains ambiguous. CDR1 DFQATT and CDR2 SNEGSKA come from the germline V gene (reference sequence). The CDR3 extends over 12 amino acids. V was cut by 4 bases and J by 6 bases, with 11 bases left in between. CDR3 protein: CSAIWGTDTQYF. CDR3 bases: TGCAGTGCTATCTGGGGAACCGATACGCAGTATTTT.